A single sample is the source of the 25 T cell receptor beta chains below, sequenced in a study of T cell clonality in common variable immunodeficiency. The protocol was immunoSEQ multiplex PCR, while the TCRdb copy is restricted to in-frame clones and leaves out a portion. This sample has roughly 34,000 clones, each found more than once. The sequenced sample was peripheral blood mononuclear cells. All receptors come from a person aged 18-70 years in good health.

Many counts were recorded for this clone. The read gets to within 3 residues of the CDR3 end, and the germline J gene fills in the rest. The chain combines TRBV5-1 with TRBJ2-2; D perhaps matches TRBD1 (6 bases). V gave up 4 bases and J gave up 3 bases, with 16 bases separating them. This CDR3 is built from 16 residues. CDR1 is SGHRS and CDR2 is YFSETQ in the germline V gene. CDR3 DNA (partial): TGCGCCAGCAGCCCGGGTGGGCAGGGGTACACCGGGGAG. It encodes CASSPGGQGYTGE. The whole CDR3 protein reads CASSPGGQGYTGELFF.

This clone has ten or more counts. The read halts 3 residues ahead of the CDR3 end, with the missing end drawn from the germline J gene. The rearrangement uses TRBV18 and TRBJ1-5; 8 nucleotides match TRBD1. The germline V gene encodes CDR1 KGHSH and CDR2 LQKENI. The length of the CDR3 is 14 residues. Trimming at V came to 3 bases and at J to 6 bases, leaving 4 bases not matched to a gene. The CDR3 DNA, read in part, is TGTGCCAGCTCACCGACAGGGGAGAGTCAGCCC. The encoded protein is CASSPTGESQP. The complete CDR3 sequence is CASSPTGESQPQHF.

This clone showed up many times. The read ends 3 residues early relative to the CDR3; the germline J gene fills the gap. The chain employs TRBV18 and TRBJ2-4; 15 bases fit TRBD2. In germline, CDR1 is KGHSH, CDR2 LQKENI. J lost 1 base, V lost 4 bases, and 8 bases had no gene match. This CDR3 is built from 19 residues. CDR3 bases read: TGTGCCAGCTCACGGACTAGCGGGAGGGCCAGTATGGCCAAAAACATT. It translates to CASSRTSGRASMAKNI. The entire CDR3 protein is CASSRTSGRASMAKNIQYF.

This clone was recorded many times. The read comes to an end 3 residues before the CDR3 does, leaving the germline J gene to fill in the end. V gene TRBV6-1 combines with J gene TRBJ2-3, with TRBD2 as a possible D gene (6 bases). The CDR3 runs 15 residues. V was shortened by 1 base and J by 0 bases, with 8 bases between the two germline ends. The germline CDR1 and CDR2 sequences are MNHNS and SASEGT. The CDR3 DNA, read in part, is TGTGCCAGCAGTGAAGAGGAGGGGAGCACAGATACG. Protein: CASSEEEGSTDT. The CDR3, in full, reads CASSEEEGSTDTQYF.

This clone appeared many times. The CDR3 loop reads CAWSGGSPLHF. The covered CDR3 bases are TGTGCCTGGTCAGGGGGCTCACCC. The chain links TRBV30 to TRBJ1-6, with 8 positions matching TRBD1. The CDR3 is cut off 3 residues early in the read; its end comes from the germline J gene. This CDR3 comprises 11 residues. The germline gives CDR1 GTSNPN, CDR2 SVGIG (reference sequence). Unmatched junction bases numbered 1, after V lost 5 bases and J lost 10 bases. Combining the CDR3 with reference TRBV30 and TRBJ1-6 gives the whole variable domain SQTIHQWPATLVQPVGSPLSLECTVEGTSNPNLYWYRQAAGRGLQLLFYSVGIGQISSEVPQNLSASRPQDRQFILSSKKLLLSDSGFYLCAWSGGSPLHFGNGTRLTVT.

This clone appeared many times. The CDR3 is cut off 3 residues early in the read; its end comes from the germline J gene. The chain recombines TRBV20-1 with TRBJ2-5, with D possibly TRBD2 on 5 matching bases. Germline V gives CDR1 DFQATT, CDR2 SNEGSKA (reference sequence). V was clipped by 1 base and J by 4 bases, with 13 bases between them. CDR3 length equals 14 residues. The CDR3 bases that were read are TGCAGTGCTAGAGTCTTACTAGAGAGAGAGACC. Translation gives CSARVLLERET. The whole CDR3 reads CSARVLLERETQYF.

The table lists this clone with many counts. The CDR3 end lies 3 residues beyond the end of the read and is filled in from the germline J gene. V usage is TRBV5-1 and J usage is TRBJ1-1; 8 bases are shared with TRBD1. The CDR3 length is 15 residues. Germline lookup yields CDR1 SGHRS and CDR2 YFSETQ. V shed 4 bases and J 3 bases; nucleotides not matched to a gene: 8. Incomplete CDR3 DNA: TGCGCCAGCAGCGGAGTGACAGGGGTGGACACTGAA. It is translated as CASSGVTGVDTE. The CDR3 as a whole reads CASSGVTGVDTEAFF.

Ten or more counts support this clone. The CDR3 end lies 3 residues beyond the end of the read and is filled in from the germline J gene. V gene TRBV7-9 combines with J gene TRBJ1-2; weak D call: TRBD1 (6 bases). The germline gives CDR1 SEHNR, CDR2 FQNEAQ (reference sequence). CDR3 size: 13 residues. Incomplete CDR3 DNA: TGTGCCAGCAGCTTAAACAGGGATGGCGAC. It is translated as CASSLNRDGD. The whole CDR3 sequence is CASSLNRDGDYTF.

Many counts were recorded for this clone. Coverage ceases 3 residues before the CDR3 finishes, and the germline J gene fills in the end. The chain has TRBV5-1 and TRBJ2-3; D might be TRBD1 (6 bases). V was trimmed by 2 bases and J by 6 bases, leaving 10 bases between them. This CDR3 has 13 residues. Germline CDR1 and CDR2: SGHRS and YFSETQ. CDR3: CASSFPQGDTQYF. CDR3 DNA (partial): TGCGCCAGCAGCTTTCCCCAGGGGGATACG.

This clone occurred many times. The read comes to an end 3 residues before the CDR3 does, leaving the germline J gene to fill in the end. The V gene is TRBV5-6, the J gene TRBJ1-3, with D possibly TRBD1 on 6 matching bases. Between the trimmed V and J ends, which lost 4 bases and 4 bases, there was a span of 15 bases. The CDR3 contains 15 residues. Germline values: CDR1 SGHDT, CDR2 YYEEEE. Incomplete CDR3 DNA: TGTGCCAGCAGCACGGCCGGGACACCGGGAAACACC. Translating it yields CASSTAGTPGNT. The complete CDR3 reads CASSTAGTPGNTIYF.

This clone was observed at least ten times. The read comes to an end 3 residues before the CDR3 does, leaving the germline J gene to fill in the end. This rearrangement joins TRBV5-1 to TRBJ2-3, with a tentative D call TRBD1 (5 bases). The germline V and J ends were trimmed by 4 bases and 2 bases, with 14 bases remaining between them. Germline CDR1 reads SGHRS; CDR2 reads YFSETQ. The CDR3 has 15 amino acids. Incomplete CDR3 DNA: TGCGCCAGCAGCGTGGACACCCCAAACACAGATACG. Encoded protein: CASSVDTPNTDT. The entire CDR3 sequence reads CASSVDTPNTDTQYF.

Ten or more counts support this clone. Sequencing ends 3 residues short of the CDR3 end; the germline J gene provides the rest. The chain joins TRBV19 to TRBJ2-3; TRBD2 matches 7 bases. Trimming removed 4 bases from V and 4 bases from J; junction bases left unmatched: 8. The CDR3 runs 15 residues. The germline V gene encodes CDR1 LNHDA and CDR2 SQIVND (reference sequence). The CDR3 DNA, read in part, is TGTGCCAGTAGTAGCGGGGGACCCGGACCAGATACG. Translation: CASSSGGPGPDT. The CDR3 in full is CASSSGGPGPDTQYF.

This clone was detected ten times or more. From the germline J gene comes the end of the CDR3, since the read stops 3 residues before it. The chain uses TRBV9 and TRBJ2-7, with 10 bases aligning to TRBD2. This CDR3 is 16 amino acids long. Unmatched junction bases numbered 9, after V lost 4 bases and J lost 2 bases. The germline V gene encodes CDR1 SGDLS and CDR2 YYNGEE. CDR3 bases read: TGTGCCAGCAGCTCAGAAGAGAGCGGGAGGGCCTACGAG. Amino acid sequence: CASSSEESGRAYE. In full, the CDR3 is CASSSEESGRAYEQYF.

This clone was recorded at least ten times. The sequenced CDR3 bases are TGTGCCAGCAGTGACCCTCTAGCTAGGTCGATGACAGATACG. Amino acid sequence: CASSDPLARSMTDT. The entire CDR3 protein reads CASSDPLARSMTDTQYF. J is TRBJ2-3 and V is TRBV6-4; tentatively, D is TRBD2 (5 bases). The read ends 3 residues early relative to the CDR3; the germline J gene fills the gap. CDR1 MRHNA and CDR2 SNTAGT come from the germline V gene. The CDR3 is 17 residues long. V was cut by 2 bases and J by 3 bases, with 18 bases left in between.

This clone came up many times. A read error may account for a junction end that differs from germline. The CDR3 goes on 3 residues after the read ends, and that part is filled in from the germline J gene. The chain joins TRBV19 to TRBJ2-1; 9 nucleotides align to TRBD1. Germline V gene lookup returns CDR1 LNHDA and CDR2 SQIVND (reference sequence). The CDR3 loop spans 17 amino acids. The covered CDR3 bases are TGTGCCGGTAGTCCTAACCGGGACAGGGCCTCCTACAATGAG. It encodes CAGSPNRDRASYNE. The CDR3 in full is CAGSPNRDRASYNEQFF.

Many counts were recorded for this clone. The read finishes 3 residues shy of the CDR3 end, and the germline J gene is used to complete it. The chain joins TRBV4-1 to TRBJ2-7, with 10 bases lining up with TRBD2. Germline V gives CDR1 MGHRA, CDR2 YSYEKL. Trimming removed 4 bases from V and 4 bases from J; junction bases left unmatched: 1. CDR3 length: 13 residues. This CDR3 is CASSLSGGYEQYF. Partial CDR3 DNA: TGCGCCAGCAGCCTTAGCGGGGGGTACGAG.

In its sample, this clone was seen a few times. The observed sequence ends 3 residues before the CDR3 terminus, with the missing tail filled in from the germline J gene. V gene TRBV30 combines with J gene TRBJ1-2; unclear D gene. The CDR3 is made up of 12 amino acids. Germline-derived CDR1 and CDR2 are GTSNPN and SVGIG (reference sequence). CDR3 bases read: TGTGCCTGGAGCGCCCTAGTAACTGAC. Translating it yields CAWSALVTD. The CDR3 reads in full as CAWSALVTDYTF.

This clone has a count of ten or more. The read falls 3 residues short of the CDR3 end, and the missing part is taken from the germline J gene. J is TRBJ2-7 and V is TRBV5-1; 8 bases match TRBD1. The length of the CDR3 is 16 residues. The junction had 12 bases not matched to a gene; V was cut back by 7 bases and J by 0 bases. Per germline, CDR1 SGHRS and CDR2 YFSETQ. CDR3 amino acids: CASSRDRLAHSYEQYF. The covered CDR3 bases are TGCGCCAGCTCAAGGGACAGGTTGGCACACTCCTACGAG.

This clone was picked up many times. The read falls 3 residues short of the CDR3 end, and the missing part is taken from the germline J gene. The chain recombines TRBV20-1 with TRBJ2-1, with 8 bases lining up with TRBD2. The trim removed 0 bases at V and 6 bases at J, leaving 7 bases unmatched. Germline lookup yields CDR1 DFQATT and CDR2 SNEGSKA (reference sequence). The CDR3 is 15 amino acids. CDR3 DNA (partial): TGCAGTGCTAGAGATCCAGCTAGCGGGCTCAATGAG. It translates to CSARDPASGLNE. The CDR3 as a whole reads CSARDPASGLNEQFF.

As regards this clone: The missing CDR3 end, 3 residues past where the read stops, is filled in from the germline J gene. The chain combines TRBV19 with TRBJ1-5; 9 bases map to TRBD1. Germline V CDR1 and CDR2: LNHDA, SQIVND (reference sequence). There are 18 residues in the CDR3. J gave up 1 base and V 4 bases, and 11 bases lay outside the gene matches. CDR3 in amino acids: CASSTLQGARRSNQPQHF. The covered CDR3 bases are TGTGCCAGTAGTACTCTACAGGGGGCGAGGAGAAGCAATCAGCCC.

In its sample, this clone was seen many times. CDR3 loop: CASSLATGGNDNSPLHF. The DNA read from the CDR3 is TGTGCCAGCAGTTTGGCTACAGGGGGAAATGATAATTCACCC. The chain combines TRBV28 with TRBJ1-6, with TRBD1 matching 8 bases. The read finishes 3 residues shy of the CDR3 end, and the germline J gene is used to complete it. With 3 bases clipped from V and 5 bases from J, the junction kept 9 bases outside the gene matches. The CDR3 consists of 17 residues. The V gene's germline CDR1 is MDHEN and CDR2 SYDVKM.

The table lists this clone with many counts. The read finishes 3 residues shy of the CDR3 end, and the germline J gene is used to complete it. V is TRBV10-3 and J is TRBJ2-7; 9 bases line up with TRBD1. The J segment lost 1 base and the V segment lost 0 bases, leaving 4 bases of the junction unmatched. Germline-derived CDR1 and CDR2 are ENHRY and SYGVKD. This CDR3 has 16 residues. The CDR3 sequence is CAISESIGTGSYEQYF. The DNA read from the CDR3 is TGTGCCATCAGTGAGTCGATAGGGACAGGGTCCTACGAG.

This clone was observed at least ten times. Read sequence stops 3 residues before the CDR3 end, and the germline J gene provides the missing end. The chain recombines TRBV19 with TRBJ2-3, with 9 bases identical to TRBD2. Trimming removed 5 bases from V and 2 bases from J; junction bases left unmatched: 5. The CDR3 extends over 15 amino acids. Germline V gives CDR1 LNHDA, CDR2 SQIVND (reference sequence). The CDR3 bases that were read are TGTGCCAGTAGTTTGACTAGCGGATTCACAGATACG. Protein sequence: CASSLTSGFTDT. The full CDR3 protein reads CASSLTSGFTDTQYF.

The table lists this clone with many counts. The DNA ends 3 residues before the CDR3 does, and the rest of the CDR3 is filled in from the germline J gene. The chain combines TRBV7-2 with TRBJ2-5; TRBD1 agrees at 8 bases. V dropped 6 bases and J dropped 7; count of bases not matched to a gene: 13. Germline values: CDR1 SGHTA, CDR2 FQGNSA. The CDR3 totals 15 residues. CDR3 protein: CASSPRTGILGTQYF. The covered CDR3 bases are TGTGCCAGCAGTCCACGGACAGGGATTCTCGGGACC. Combining the CDR3 with reference TRBV7-2 and TRBJ2-5 gives the whole variable domain GAGVSQSPSNKVTEKGKDVELRCDPISGHTALYWYRQSLGQGLEFLIYFQGNSAPDKSGLPSDRFSAERTGGSVSTLTIQRTQQEDSAVYLCASSPRTGILGTQYFGPGTRLLVL.

The sample holds many counts of this clone. The read ends 3 residues before the CDR3 terminus; that terminus is restored from the germline J gene. The V gene is TRBV5-1, the J gene TRBJ1-1, with a weak D call TRBD1 (6 bases). This CDR3 contains 14 residues. Germline CDR1 and CDR2: SGHRS and YFSETQ. Trimming cost V 3 bases and J 0 bases, with 9 bases left between them. The covered CDR3 bases are TGCGCCAGCAGCTGGACAGAGATGAACACTGAA. Protein product: CASSWTEMNTE. From start to end, the CDR3 is CASSWTEMNTEAFF.